The 25 T cell receptor beta chains reported below all come from one sample, sequenced in a study of cytomegalovirus exposure and HLA in healthy donors. Primers for the PCR totalled 60 Vbeta and 13 Jbeta. Profiling relied on immunoSEQ multiplex PCR, and the TCRdb table lists in-frame clones only, not all of them. The table includes about 150,000 clones, 78% detected once. The sequencing sample was made of PBMCs. The receptor source for this set is a man aged 35 to 55 in good health and CMV-seropositive.

The rearrangement links TRBV6-4 to TRBJ2-2; 7 bases align to TRBD2. Trimming removed 4 bases from V and 3 bases from J; junction bases left unmatched: 5. The germline gives CDR1 MRHNA, CDR2 SNTAGT. The CDR3 runs to 15 residues. The CDR3 DNA reads as TGTGCCAGCAGTGGCGGGGGAACGGACACCGGGGAGCTGTTTTTT. Translation: CASSGGGTDTGELFF.

The chain uses TRBV11-1 and TRBJ2-1, with TRBD2 identical over 11 bases. CDR3 length equals 16 residues. Germline V gives CDR1 SGHAT, CDR2 FQDESV (reference sequence). The V segment lost 3 bases and the J segment 1 base; nucleotides outside the gene matches: 2. The CDR3 DNA sequence: TGTGCCAGCAGCTTCCGACTAGCGGGATCCTACAATGAGCAGTTCTTC. Translating gives CASSFRLAGSYNEQFF.

This clone was recorded once. A junction end diverges from the germline sequence, so it may reflect a read error. The CDR3 region is CSSSTRLAGGTYNEQFF. The CDR3 nucleotides read TGTTCCAGCAGCACGCGACTAGCGGGAGGTACCTACAATGAGCAGTTCTTC. The rearrangement uses TRBV7-9 and TRBJ2-1; 13 nucleotides align to TRBD2. Germline CDR1 and CDR2: SEHNR and FQNEAQ (reference sequence). This CDR3 is built from 17 residues.

This chain links TRBV4-1 with TRBJ2-3, with a possible D match to TRBD1 (6 bases). In germline, CDR1 is MGHRA, CDR2 YSYEKL. V was cut by 0 bases and J by 0 bases, with 16 bases left in between. The CDR3 loop spans 18 amino acids. CDR3 residues: CASSQDDAGAVSTDTQYF. The CDR3 DNA reads TGCGCCAGCAGCCAAGACGATGCAGGGGCGGTCAGCACAGATACGCAGTATTTT.

The CDR3 nucleotides are TGTGCCAGCAGCAAACCGGGAACAAAGCAAGAGACCCAGTACTTC. This gives the protein CASSKPGTKQETQYF. The chain couples TRBV27 to TRBJ2-5; D may be TRBD2 (5 bases). Germline V lookup: CDR1 MNHEY, CDR2 SMNVEV (reference sequence). The CDR3 has 15 residues. V dropped 6 bases and J dropped 2 bases, with 16 bases sitting between them.

In the case of this clone: One junction end disagrees with the germline gene, perhaps due to a read error. Other DNA sequences of this sample code for an identical CDR3. This rearrangement joins TRBV6-4 to TRBJ2-2; 10 nucleotides line up with TRBD2. The CDR3 runs 18 residues. CDR1 and CDR2 (germline): MRHNA, SNTAGT. The CDR3 sequence is CASSDLRRLAGETGELFF. Here the CDR3 DNA reads TGTGCCAGCAGTGACCTCCGGCGGCTAGCGGGAGAAACCGGGGAGCTGTTCTTT.

This rearrangement joins TRBV19 to TRBJ2-5; D is possibly TRBD1 (5 bases). The V and J ends lost 3 bases and 4 bases respectively, with 12 bases between them. The CDR3 is 14 amino acids. From germline, CDR1 is LNHDA and CDR2 SQIVND (reference sequence). CDR3 residues: CASSMRQGPETQYF. CDR3 nucleotides: TGTGCCAGTAGTATGAGGCAGGGTCCAGAGACCCAGTACTTC.

The rearrangement joins TRBV11-3 to TRBJ2-5; 7 positions match TRBD2. Germline V gene sequence: CDR1 SGHNT, CDR2 YENEEA. J lost 3 bases, V lost 1 base, and 11 bases had no gene match. This CDR3 region has 17 residues. DNA for the CDR3: TGTGCCAGCAGCTTAGGGGAACGGCTAGCGGATAAAGAGACCCAGTACTTC. Protein product: CASSLGERLADKETQYF.

The J gene is TRBJ2-1, the V gene TRBV7-3; 13 nucleotides match TRBD2. The CDR3 covers 17 residues. Germline V lookup: CDR1 SGHTA, CDR2 FQGTGA. After removal of 6 bases from V and 2 bases from J, the junction contained 7 bases not matched to a gene. In nucleotides, the CDR3 is TGTGCCAGCAGTCGGACTAGCGGGGGAAACCCCTACAATGAGCAGTTCTTC. Translating it yields CASSRTSGGNPYNEQFF.

This chain uses TRBV27 with TRBJ1-5; 7 bases fit TRBD1. The CDR3 length is 14 residues. With V trimmed by 5 bases and J by 7 bases, 8 bases remained unmatched. In germline, CDR1 is MNHEY, CDR2 SMNVEV (reference sequence). The CDR3 protein is CASSQRQGGQPQHF. The CDR3 DNA sequence: TGTGCCAGCAGTCAGAGACAGGGCGGACAGCCCCAGCATTTT.

This clone was seen a handful of times. The chain employs TRBV9 and TRBJ2-5; 8 nucleotides line up with TRBD2. V lost 3 bases, J lost 3 bases, and 7 bases stayed unmatched. Germline V lookup: CDR1 SGDLS, CDR2 YYNGEE. The CDR3 consists of 15 residues. The CDR3 spells CASSGLTSGKETQYF. The CDR3 DNA reads as TGTGCCAGCAGCGGGTTAACTAGCGGAAAAGAGACCCAGTACTTC.

CDR3 protein: CAFRQGHSAPQHF. Here the CDR3 DNA reads TGTGCCTTCCGCCAGGGACATTCAGCGCCCCAGCATTTT. The rearrangement uses TRBV30 and TRBJ1-5, with D possibly TRBD1 on 6 matching bases. The CDR3 loop spans 13 amino acids. CDR1 and CDR2 from the germline V gene are GTSNPN and SVGIG (reference sequence). V lost 7 bases, J lost 9 bases, and 19 bases lay in between.

The rearrangement joins TRBV4-1 to TRBJ2-7; TRBD1 matches 9 bases. The CDR3 loop spans 14 amino acids. With V trimmed by 5 bases and J by 5 bases, 7 bases remained unmatched. The germline V gene has CDR1 MGHRA and CDR2 YSYEKL. The CDR3 DNA reads TGCGCCAGCAGCACGCAACAGGGGGCGAACGAGCAGTACTTC. It translates to CASSTQQGANEQYF.

This CDR3 is CASSREIFNEKLFF. CDR3 sequence (DNA): TGTGCCAGCAGCCGGGAGATCTTTAATGAAAAACTGTTTTTT. V gene TRBV2 combines with J gene TRBJ1-4, with D unresolved. Germline assignment: CDR1 SNHLY and CDR2 FYNNEI. The CDR3 has 14 amino acids. Trimming removed 6 bases from V and 4 bases from J, with 12 bases in between. The full variable domain, completed using reference TRBV2 and TRBJ1-4, is EPEVTQTPSHQVTQMGQEVILRCVPISNHLYFYWYRQILGQKVEFLVSFYNNEISEKSEIFDDQFSVERPDGSNFTLKIRSTKLEDSAMYFCASSREIFNEKLFFGSGTQLSVL.

The rearrangement joins TRBV9 to TRBJ2-1, with 12 bases lining up with TRBD2. V dropped 3 bases and J dropped 2; count of bases not matched to a gene: 6. The CDR3 has 17 amino acids. Germline loops: CDR1 SGDLS, CDR2 YYNGEE. CDR3 DNA sequence: TGTGCCAGCAGCGCGGGACTAGCGGGCTTCGCCTACAATGAGCAGTTCTTC. Its protein product is CASSAGLAGFAYNEQFF.

The gene calls are TRBV10-2 and TRBJ2-5; 7 bases align to TRBD2. This CDR3 has 14 amino acids. V gave up 7 bases and J gave up 1 base; unmatched junction bases: 6. CDR1 and CDR2 (germline): WSHSY, SAAADI. In DNA form, the CDR3 reads TGCGCCAGCACCCGACTAGCCAGCCAAGAGACCCAGTACTTC. This codes for CASTRLASQETQYF.

The chain couples TRBV18 to TRBJ2-7; 9 nucleotides match TRBD1. The junction had 8 bases not matched to a gene; V was cut back by 0 bases and J by 8 bases. Germline V gene data show CDR1 as KGHSH and CDR2 as LQKENI. The CDR3 consists of 15 residues. Written as DNA, the CDR3 is TGTGCCAGCTCACCACCAGACAGGGGGGGTGAAAAGCAGTACTTC. Translated: CASSPPDRGGEKQYF.

This clone was seen only once. The CDR3 protein is CASSVGGLAGGQTQYF. Here the CDR3 DNA reads TGTGCCAGCAGCGTAGGAGGACTAGCGGGAGGGCAGACGCAGTATTTT. The chain recombines TRBV9 with TRBJ2-3; the match to TRBD2 covers 15 bases. Germline V gene data show CDR1 as SGDLS and CDR2 as YYNGEE. The CDR3 totals 16 residues. V dropped 0 bases and J dropped 9; count of bases not matched to a gene: 5.

The J gene is TRBJ2-7, the V gene TRBV7-2; D is ambiguous. This CDR3 is built from 14 residues. CDR1 is SGHTA, CDR2 FQGNSA, per germline. Trimming removed 2 bases from V and 3 bases from J, with 11 bases in between. CDR3 sequence (DNA): TGTGCCAGCAGCTTATTGCCCCTCGGCTACGAGCAGTACTTC. Translation gives CASSLLPLGYEQYF. The whole variable domain, remainder taken from reference TRBV7-2 and TRBJ2-7, is GAGVSQSPSNKVTEKGKDVELRCDPISGHTALYWYRQSLGQGLEFLIYFQGNSAPDKSGLPSDRFSAERTGGSVSTLTIQRTQQEDSAVYLCASSLLPLGYEQYFGPGTRLTVT.

The CDR3 sequence is CASSEDRKRNQPQHF. In nucleotides, the CDR3 is TGTGCCAGCAGTGAGGACAGGAAGCGCAATCAGCCCCAGCATTTT. V usage is TRBV2 and J usage is TRBJ1-5; the match to TRBD1 covers 7 bases. The V and J ends lost 3 bases and 2 bases, in that order; junction bases with no gene match: 4. The CDR3 is 15 residues long. Germline V lookup: CDR1 SNHLY, CDR2 FYNNEI.

V is TRBV10-1 and J is TRBJ2-3, with D unresolved. The germline CDR1 and CDR2 sequences are WNHNN and SYGVQD (reference sequence). V was trimmed by 3 bases and J by 4 bases, leaving 11 bases between them. The CDR3 is made up of 14 amino acids. The CDR3 coding sequence is TGCGCCAGCAGTGATGAGAGTCCCGCAGATACGCAGTATTTT. Its protein is CASSDESPADTQYF.

The rearrangement uses TRBV5-8 and TRBJ2-1, with 7 positions matching TRBD2. V trimming: 2 bases; J trimming: 3 bases; junction bases outside the gene matches: 8. Looked up from germline, CDR1 is SGHTS and CDR2 is YDEGEE. This CDR3 is built from 16 residues. CDR3 loop: CASSFFAGAVYNEQFF. In DNA form, the CDR3 reads TGTGCCAGCAGCTTTTTCGCGGGAGCGGTCTACAATGAGCAGTTCTTC.

This chain uses TRBV29-1 with TRBJ2-7; 13 bases align to TRBD2. The CDR3 spans 17 residues. The V gene end was trimmed by 6 bases and the J gene end by 1 base; junction bases not matched to a gene: 12. In germline, CDR1 is SQVTM, CDR2 ANQGSEA. The CDR3: CSVRTSGSMGGSYEQYF. CDR3 bases: TGCAGCGTAAGGACTAGCGGGAGTATGGGGGGGTCCTACGAGCAGTACTTC.

The genes are TRBV4-1 and TRBJ2-1; D not certain. Germline assignment: CDR1 MGHRA and CDR2 YSYEKL. The CDR3 is made up of 16 amino acids. Trimming took 2 bases from V and 2 from J, leaving 13 bases between them. CDR3 sequence: CASSQLGQNPYNEQFF. CDR3 DNA: TGCGCCAGCAGCCAATTGGGCCAGAACCCCTACAATGAGCAGTTCTTC.

The chain links TRBV27 to TRBJ2-5, with 7 bases fitting TRBD1. Per the germline V gene, CDR1 is MNHEY and CDR2 is SMNVEV (reference sequence). CDR3 length: 15 amino acids. The junction had 8 bases not matched to a gene; V was cut back by 3 bases and J by 4 bases. This chain's CDR3 is CASSFSGQVRETQYF. The CDR3 region has the DNA TGTGCCAGCAGTTTTTCTGGACAGGTTAGAGAGACCCAGTACTTC.